The 28 T cell receptor beta chains presented below share a single source sample, sequenced in a study of blood T cells in healthy people across ages. PCR was performed a second time for roughly 7 to 12 cycles using a sample-barcoded 5' primer and a J-beta primer mix. TCRdb re-called the 5' RACE reads with MiXCR, one entry per CDR3 protein. There are hundreds of thousands of distinct CDR3 sequences in the sample; about 42% occur only once, and under 20% lies in the top ten. Sequencing was performed on blood. The receptor source for this set is a man aged 55 to 70 in good health.

This clonotype was observed a single time. The rearrangement links TRBV12-3 or TRBV12-4 to TRBJ1-2, with TRBD1 matching 9 bases. The CDR3 consists of 15 residues. Trimming cost V 6 bases and J 6 bases; bases outside gene matches: 11. The CDR3 sequence is CASSRNYRDRDGYTF. In DNA form, the CDR3 reads TGTGCCAGCAGCCGCAATTACCGGGACAGGGATGGCTACACCTTC.

The rearrangement links TRBV6-1 to TRBJ1-4; tentative D call: TRBD1 (5 bases). Looked up from germline, CDR1 is MNHNS and CDR2 is SASEGT. V was cut by 5 bases and J by 8 bases, with 18 bases left in between. CDR3 size: 15 residues. The CDR3 DNA sequence: TGTGCCAGCAGTCCCCGGGGACGCCGGGAGGAAAAACTGTTTTTT. Its translation: CASSPRGRREEKLFF.

The chain joins TRBV12-3 or TRBV12-4 to TRBJ2-4; D may match TRBD1 or TRBD2 (5 bases each). The J call may be in error: the DNA end matches TRBJ2-5 better. The CDR3 runs 14 residues. CDR3 bases: TGTGCCAGCAGACCCACCGGGACCCAAGAGACCCAGTACTTC. It codes for CASRPTGTQETQYF.

This clonotype was detected a few times. V and J are TRBV18 and TRBJ2-5, with D tentatively TRBD1 (5 bases). V dropped 1 base and J dropped 4 bases, with 22 bases sitting between them. Germline V CDR1 and CDR2: KGHSH, LQKENI. The length of the CDR3 is 18 residues. Here the CDR3 reads CASSPQPPRRGGPETQYF. DNA of the CDR3: TGTGCCAGCTCACCACAACCCCCCCGTAGGGGTGGACCAGAGACCCAGTACTTC.

V and J are TRBV24-1 and TRBJ2-5, with D possibly TRBD1 on 6 matching bases. The CDR3 sequence is 14 residues long. Per germline, CDR1 KGHDR and CDR2 SFDVKD. The ends were cut back, 5 bases at V and 0 bases at J, with 9 bases in the middle. The DNA for the CDR3 is TGTGCCACCAGTGCCCAGGGGTACCAAGAGACCCAGTACTTC. Amino acids: CATSAQGYQETQYF.

This clonotype showed up just a few times. The chain uses TRBV4-1 and TRBJ2-7, with D hard to call. With 4 bases removed from V and 0 bases from J, the gap between germline ends came to 10 bases. The CDR3 covers 14 residues. Germline CDR1 MGHRA, CDR2 YSYEKL. CDR3 region: CASSPEALSYEQYF. CDR3 coding DNA: TGCGCCAGCAGCCCTGAGGCTCTCTCCTACGAGCAGTACTTC.

The chain uses TRBV27 and TRBJ2-1; D assignment may be TRBD1 or TRBD2 (6 bases each). The CDR3 has 14 amino acids. With 5 bases removed from V and 10 bases from J, the gap between germline ends came to 18 bases. Per germline, CDR1 MNHEY and CDR2 SMNVEV (reference sequence). CDR3 sequence (DNA): TGTGCCAGCAGTATTAAGGGGGGAACCTACGAGCAGTTCTTC. Protein product: CASSIKGGTYEQFF.

The sample holds a few counts of this clonotype. The V and J genes are TRBV5-6 and TRBJ2-5; TRBD1 might be the D (6 bases). The length of the CDR3 is 14 residues. Germline V gene data show CDR1 as SGHDT and CDR2 as YYEEEE. Trimming took 7 bases from V and 1 from J, leaving 14 bases between them. In DNA, the CDR3 is TGTGCCAGCGCCCCAGGGGTTGGCCAAGAGACCCAGTACTTC. Encoded protein: CASAPGVGQETQYF.

This clonotype has only a few counts. The V call is TRBV4-1, the J call TRBJ1-2; D might be TRBD1 (5 bases). This CDR3 has 17 amino acids. Germline CDR1 MGHRA, CDR2 YSYEKL. V lost 2 bases and J 5 bases, leaving 21 bases between the germline ends. Here the CDR3 DNA reads TGCGCCAGCAGCCAAACCAGGGCACCCGGGGATGCTTATGGCTACACCTTC. This codes for CASSQTRAPGDAYGYTF.

This clonotype was observed at least ten times. This chain uses TRBV6-4 with TRBJ1-5, with D possibly TRBD1 on 5 matching bases. Trimming pared 3 bases from V and 6 bases from J, leaving 9 bases between. The CDR3 has 13 amino acids. Germline CDR1 is MRHNA and CDR2 is SNTAGT. The CDR3 nucleotides read TGTGCCAGCAGTGAGACAGCGGGTCAGCCCCAGCATTTT. Protein product: CASSETAGQPQHF.

CDR3 nucleotides: TGTGCCAGCAGGGTTGGTATCTCCCGACTCAGGAACACTGAAGCTTTCTTT. As protein: CASRVGISRLRNTEAFF. The rearrangement links TRBV2 to TRBJ1-1, with D uncertain. V was cut by 6 bases and J by 1 base, with 21 bases left in between. The CDR3 runs to 17 residues. Per germline, CDR1 SNHLY and CDR2 FYNNEI.

The chain combines TRBV13 with TRBJ2-1; 16 bases line up with TRBD2. The CDR3 totals 17 residues. Germline assignment: CDR1 PRHDT and CDR2 FYEKMQ (reference sequence). Losses at the gene ends were 6 bases for V and 9 bases for J; bases not matched to a gene: 11. The CDR3 here is CASSHGTSGGAISEQFF. The CDR3, as DNA: TGTGCCAGCAGTCACGGGACTAGCGGGGGGGCAATTAGTGAGCAGTTCTTC.

The chain combines TRBV20-1 with TRBJ2-1; perhaps TRBD1 as D (6 bases). The V gene lost 3 bases and the J gene lost 10 bases, with 22 bases spanning the gap. Germline V gene sequence: CDR1 DFQATT, CDR2 SNEGSKA (reference sequence). This CDR3 is 15 amino acids long. In DNA, the CDR3 is TGCAGTGCTAGGTCACAGGGAGTTGGGAAAATGGAGCAGTTCTTC. Translation: CSARSQGVGKMEQFF.

In this sample, this clonotype turned up a few times. V is TRBV29-1 and J is TRBJ1-2, with TRBD1 as a possible D gene (6 bases). Germline V gene lookup returns CDR1 SQVTM and CDR2 ANQGSEA. The CDR3 consists of 12 residues. The germline V and J ends were trimmed by 4 bases and 4 bases, with 10 bases remaining between them. CDR3 nucleotides: TGCAGCGTTGTCACAGGGAGCTATGGCTACACCTTC. It translates to CSVVTGSYGYTF. Drawing the rest from reference TRBV29-1 and TRBJ1-2, the complete variable domain is SAVISQKPSRDICQRGTSLTIQCQVDSQVTMMFWYRQQPGQSLTLIATANQGSEATYESGFVIDKFPISRPNLTFSTLTVSNMSPEDSSIYLCSVVTGSYGYTFGSGTRLTVV.

The rearrangement uses TRBV6-2 or TRBV6-3 and TRBJ1-6, with D maybe TRBD1 (5 bases). This CDR3 contains 16 residues. Trimming shortened V by 7 bases and J by 0 bases, and 13 bases separated the two germline ends. CDR1 is MNHEY and CDR2 is SVGEGT in the germline V gene. CDR3 sequence (DNA): TGTGCCAGCACCCGCAGGGCGAGCTCCTATAATTCACCCCTCCACTTT. It specifies CASTRRASSYNSPLHF.

The chain joins TRBV3-1 to TRBJ2-5; 13 bases match TRBD2. The J segment lost 6 bases and the V segment lost 4 bases, leaving 14 bases of the junction unmatched. This CDR3 has 18 amino acids. Germline V gene sequence: CDR1 LGHDT, CDR2 YNNKEL (reference sequence). CDR3: CASSPRTSGGAFLQTQYF. DNA for the CDR3: TGTGCCAGCAGCCCACGAACTAGCGGGGGGGCCTTCCTGCAGACCCAGTACTTC.

The table lists this clonotype with a few counts. The gene calls are TRBV12-3 or TRBV12-4 and TRBJ2-7; 8 nucleotides match TRBD1. Trimming cost V 4 bases and J 5 bases; bases outside gene matches: 16. This CDR3 has 17 residues. CDR3 region: CASSSTLGQGLGNEQYF. Here the CDR3 DNA reads TGTGCCAGCAGTTCCACGTTAGGACAGGGACTTGGGAACGAGCAGTACTTC.

The V and J genes are TRBV5-5 and TRBJ2-4; D perhaps matches TRBD2 (5 bases). The end of the DNA aligns better with TRBJ2-7, so the J call may be wrong. This CDR3 has 14 residues. Looked up from germline, CDR1 is SGHKS and CDR2 is YYEKEE (reference sequence). The CDR3 DNA is TGTGCCAGCAGCTTGCCAGGAGGCTTTTCCGAGCAGTACTTC. It encodes CASSLPGGFSEQYF.

The CDR3 nucleotides read TGTGCCGGATCCGGGAACTACAATGAGCAGTACTTC. This sequence encodes CAGSGNYNEQYF. V gene TRBV6-6 combines with J gene TRBJ2-1; D perhaps matches TRBD2 (5 bases). With the DNA end fitting TRBJ2-7 better, the J assignment may be wrong. The CDR3 contains 12 residues. Germline CDR1 MNHNY, CDR2 SVGAGI (reference sequence).

J is TRBJ2-3 and V is TRBV9; 12 bases are shared with TRBD2. The V and J ends lost 3 bases and 2 bases, in that order; junction bases with no gene match: 10. CDR3 length equals 18 residues. Looked up from germline, CDR1 is SGDLS and CDR2 is YYNGEE. The CDR3 spells CASSAERGLAGPTDTQYF. The CDR3 DNA sequence: TGTGCCAGCAGCGCCGAGCGAGGACTAGCGGGACCCACAGATACGCAGTATTTT.

Details on this clonotype: A much larger clone differs by one base, so this may be a read error. Without the conserved terminal phenylalanine or tryptophan, this CDR3 likely stems from a read error. V usage is TRBV10-3 and J usage is TRBJ2-4, with 8 bases identical to TRBD2. The end of the DNA fits TRBJ2-7 better, so the J call may be wrong. Per germline, CDR1 ENHRY and CDR2 SYGVKD. The CDR3 spans 15 residues. In DNA form, the CDR3 reads TGTGCCATCAGTGAGGTACTAGCGGTGGGTAACGAGCAGTACTTA. This gives the protein CAISEVLAVGNEQYL.

This clonotype was counted a single time. J is TRBJ2-3 and V is TRBV20-1, with 9 bases aligning to TRBD1. The CDR3 contains 15 residues. The germline gives CDR1 DFQATT, CDR2 SNEGSKA (reference sequence). The CDR3 protein is CIGSQGAGHPDTQYF. In DNA form, the CDR3 reads TGCATAGGGTCACAGGGGGCCGGACACCCAGATACGCAGTATTTT.

Regarding this clonotype: A read error may be the cause here, since a much bigger clone is one base away. The chain recombines TRBV4-1 with TRBJ2-7; TRBD2 agrees at 8 bases. The J call may be wrong; the DNA end is better matched by TRBJ2-5. CDR3 length equals 14 residues. Germline CDR1 reads MGHRA; CDR2 reads YSYEKL. The CDR3 nucleotides are TGCGCCAGCAGCCAAGCGGGAGGGGATGAGACCCAGTACTTC. It yields the protein CASSQAGGDETQYF.

In this sample, this clonotype turned up once. The chain joins TRBV12-5 to TRBJ1-6, with D uncertain. The germline CDR1 and CDR2 sequences are LGHNT and FRNRAP. Trimming took 5 bases from V and 4 from J, leaving 12 bases between them. The CDR3 is 15 amino acids. The CDR3 DNA follows: TGTGCTAGTGGTCTCATCGGCCTGTATAATTCACCCCTCCACTTT. Protein product: CASGLIGLYNSPLHF.

CDR3 DNA sequence: TGCAGCGTCAGCGGAGGGCGTGGAGGTACGCAGTATTTT. Protein sequence: CSVSGGRGGTQYF. This chain connects TRBV29-1 to TRBJ2-3; D might be TRBD2 (6 bases). The germline V and J ends were trimmed by 6 bases and 8 bases, with 18 bases remaining between them. Germline values: CDR1 SQVTM, CDR2 ANQGSEA. The length of the CDR3 is 13 residues.

The CDR3 DNA reads as TGCGCCAGCAGCTCGGTACAGGGGGGCTATGGCTACACCTTC. This gives the protein CASSSVQGGYGYTF. V usage is TRBV5-1 and J usage is TRBJ1-2; TRBD1 aligns across 8 bases. Trimming at V came to 3 bases and at J to 4 bases, leaving 5 bases not matched to a gene. The CDR3 extends over 14 amino acids. The V gene's germline CDR1 is SGHRS and CDR2 YFSETQ. The variable domain in full, completed from reference TRBV5-1 and TRBJ1-2, reads KAGVTQTPRYLIKTRGQQVTLSCSPISGHRSVSWYQQTPGQGLQFLFEYFSETQRNKGNFPGRFSGRQFSNSRSEMNVSTLELGDSALYLCASSSVQGGYGYTFGSGTRLTVV.

V and J are TRBV4-3 and TRBJ2-5; the match to TRBD2 covers 11 bases. There are 19 residues in the CDR3. The germline V gene encodes CDR1 LGHNA and CDR2 YSLEER. The V and J ends lost 0 bases and 2 bases, in that order; junction bases with no gene match: 11. CDR3 sequence: CASSQDYGTSGREQETQYF. In DNA, the CDR3 is TGCGCCAGCAGCCAAGATTATGGGACTAGCGGCCGAGAACAAGAGACCCAGTACTTC.

This clonotype turned up a few times. The rearrangement uses TRBV6-2 or TRBV6-3 and TRBJ2-5; no reliable D call. V was trimmed by 2 bases and J by 6 bases, leaving 7 bases between them. This CDR3 spans 12 amino acids. Germline V gene lookup returns CDR1 MNHEY and CDR2 SVGEGT. The CDR3 nucleotides read TGTGCCAGCAGTTACCCTGTTCAGACCCAGTACTTC. Residues: CASSYPVQTQYF.